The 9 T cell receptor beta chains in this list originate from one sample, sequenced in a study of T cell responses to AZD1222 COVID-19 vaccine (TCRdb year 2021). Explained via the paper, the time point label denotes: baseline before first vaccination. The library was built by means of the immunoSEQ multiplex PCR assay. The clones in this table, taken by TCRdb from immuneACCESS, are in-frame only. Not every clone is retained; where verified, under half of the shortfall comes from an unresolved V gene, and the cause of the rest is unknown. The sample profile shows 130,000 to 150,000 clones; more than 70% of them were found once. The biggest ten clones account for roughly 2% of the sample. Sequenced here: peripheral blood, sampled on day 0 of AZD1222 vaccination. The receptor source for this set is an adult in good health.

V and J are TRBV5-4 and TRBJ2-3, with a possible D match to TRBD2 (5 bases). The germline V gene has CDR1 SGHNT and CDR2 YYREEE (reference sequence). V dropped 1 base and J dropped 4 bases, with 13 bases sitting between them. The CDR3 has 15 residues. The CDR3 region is CASSLRGPGPDTQYF. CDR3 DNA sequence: TGTGCCAGCAGCTTGAGAGGGCCGGGCCCAGATACGCAGTATTTT.

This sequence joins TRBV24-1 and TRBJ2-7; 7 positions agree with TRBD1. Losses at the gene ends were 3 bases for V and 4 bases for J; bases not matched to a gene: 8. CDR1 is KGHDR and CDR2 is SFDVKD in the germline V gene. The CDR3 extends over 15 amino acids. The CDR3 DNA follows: TGTGCCACCAGTGATACCCGGGACAGCCTTTACGAGCAGTACTTC. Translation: CATSDTRDSLYEQYF.

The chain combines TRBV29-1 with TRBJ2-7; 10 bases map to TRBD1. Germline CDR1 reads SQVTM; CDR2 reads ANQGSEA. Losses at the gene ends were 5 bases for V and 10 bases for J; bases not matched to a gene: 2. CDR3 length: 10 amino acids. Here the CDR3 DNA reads TGCAGCGTTCGGGACAGGGGTCAGTACTTC. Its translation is CSVRDRGQYF.

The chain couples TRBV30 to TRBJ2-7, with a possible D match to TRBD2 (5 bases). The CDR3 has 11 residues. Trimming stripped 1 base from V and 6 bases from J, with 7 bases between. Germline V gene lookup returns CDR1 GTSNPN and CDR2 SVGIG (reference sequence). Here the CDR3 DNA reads TGTGCCTGGAGTGACCGGGGCGAGCAGTACTTC. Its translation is CAWSDRGEQYF.

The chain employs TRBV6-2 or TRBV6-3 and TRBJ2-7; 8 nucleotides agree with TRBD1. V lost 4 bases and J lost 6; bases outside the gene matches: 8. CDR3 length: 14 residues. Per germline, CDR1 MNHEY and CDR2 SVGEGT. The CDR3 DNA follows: TGTGCCAGCAGTTTTGGGCAGGGGGCCTTCGAGCAGTACTTC. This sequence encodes CASSFGQGAFEQYF.

CDR3 in DNA: TGCGCCAGCGGTGAAACGGCGTCGTACAATGAGCAGTTCTTC. This translates into CASGETASYNEQFF. This sequence joins TRBV5-1 and TRBJ2-1; D call uncertain. Germline assignment: CDR1 SGHRS and CDR2 YFSETQ. The CDR3 loop spans 14 amino acids. The ends were cut back, 7 bases at V and 4 bases at J, with 15 bases in the middle.

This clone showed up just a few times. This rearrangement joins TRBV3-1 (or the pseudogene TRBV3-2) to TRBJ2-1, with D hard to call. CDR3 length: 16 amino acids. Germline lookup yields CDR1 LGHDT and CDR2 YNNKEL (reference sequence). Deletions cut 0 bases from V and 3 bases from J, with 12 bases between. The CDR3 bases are TGTGCCAGCAGCCAAGAACGTGAGCTTTTCTACAATGAGCAGTTCTTC. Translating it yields CASSQERELFYNEQFF.

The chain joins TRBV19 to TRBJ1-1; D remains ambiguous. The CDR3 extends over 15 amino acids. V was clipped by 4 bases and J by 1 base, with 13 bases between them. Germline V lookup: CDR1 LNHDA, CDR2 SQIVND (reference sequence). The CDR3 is CASSSVAKGNTEAFF. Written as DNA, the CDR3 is TGTGCCAGTAGTAGCGTCGCCAAGGGGAACACTGAAGCTTTCTTT.

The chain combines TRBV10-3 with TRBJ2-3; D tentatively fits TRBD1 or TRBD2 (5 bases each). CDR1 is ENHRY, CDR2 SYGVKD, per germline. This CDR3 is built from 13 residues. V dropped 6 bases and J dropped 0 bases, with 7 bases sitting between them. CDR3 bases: TGTGCCATCAGGGGGGACAGCACAGATACGCAGTATTTT. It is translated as CAIRGDSTDTQYF.